The 26 T cell receptor beta chains reported below all come from one sample, sequenced in a study of blood T cell repertoires in COVID-19. Sequencing used immunoSEQ multiplex PCR; TCRdb keeps in-frame clones, though not all of them. This table holds under 85,000 clones, about 88% found once. Source material: peripheral blood. These receptors all stem from a man in his 70s with active or convalescent COVID-19.

The chain employs TRBV19 and TRBJ2-7, with D maybe TRBD2 (5 bases). V lost 3 bases and J lost 2, with 20 bases in between. The CDR3 is 17 residues long. CDR1 is LNHDA and CDR2 is SQIVND in the germline V gene (reference sequence). CDR3 in DNA: TGTGCCAGTAGTATCCCCCCTTCTCTCGACGGGACCTACGAGCAGTACTTC. This sequence encodes CASSIPPSLDGTYEQYF.

The rearrangement links TRBV20-1 to TRBJ2-1; TRBD2 agrees at 13 bases. The CDR3 consists of 16 residues. With V trimmed by 3 bases and J by 5 bases, 7 bases remained unmatched. From germline, CDR1 is DFQATT and CDR2 SNEGSKA (reference sequence). The CDR3 reads CSASKTSGGYDNEQFF. Written as DNA, the CDR3 is TGCAGTGCTAGTAAGACTAGCGGGGGGTATGACAATGAGCAGTTCTTC.

This clone appeared once. The rearrangement links TRBV12-3 or TRBV12-4 to TRBJ1-2; no clear D. This CDR3 has 12 amino acids. V was clipped by 7 bases and J by 6 bases, with 12 bases between them. CDR3 in amino acids: CASTPGGHGYTF. The CDR3 DNA is TGTGCCAGCACCCCTGGAGGTCATGGCTACACCTTC.

The chain couples TRBV18 to TRBJ1-1; D may be TRBD1 (6 bases). This CDR3 region has 14 residues. Trimming removed 4 bases at V and 1 base at J, with 10 bases between. The V gene's germline CDR1 is KGHSH and CDR2 LQKENI. The DNA for the CDR3 is TGTGCCAGCTCACTGGGGGCGGGGAACACTGAAGCTTTCTTT. Its translation is CASSLGAGNTEAFF.

This chain links TRBV3-1 (or the pseudogene TRBV3-2) with TRBJ1-3; D unclear. V lost 4 bases and J 8 bases, leaving 15 bases between the germline ends. Germline CDR1 reads LGHDT; CDR2 reads YNNKEL (reference sequence). The CDR3 has 14 residues. The CDR3 region is CASSPSPAADTIYF. The CDR3 region has the DNA TGTGCCAGCAGCCCCTCCCCGGCTGCGGACACCATATATTTT.

V and J are TRBV7-8 and TRBJ2-1; possibly TRBD1 for D (6 bases). V lost 5 bases, J lost 8 bases, and 25 bases lay in between. The CDR3 runs 17 residues. Germline V gives CDR1 SGHVS, CDR2 FQNEAQ. CDR3 nucleotides: TGTGCCAGCAGCCCAACGCCGGGGCAGGGGCGCGTCGATGAGCAGTTCTTC. This gives the protein CASSPTPGQGRVDEQFF.

The chain combines TRBV5-5 with TRBJ1-4; 10 nucleotides agree with TRBD1. The V gene end was trimmed by 0 bases and the J gene end by 7 bases; junction bases not matched to a gene: 3. Germline CDR1 and CDR2: SGHKS and YYEKEE (reference sequence). This CDR3 has 15 amino acids. The CDR3 nucleotides are TGTGCCAGCAGCTTGGCTGGGGACAGGGGTGAAAAACTGTTTTTT. Its protein product is CASSLAGDRGEKLFF.

The V and J genes are TRBV7-2 and TRBJ2-1, with 8 nucleotides matching TRBD2. The CDR3 sequence is 16 residues long. The germline gives CDR1 SGHTA, CDR2 FQGNSA. The ends lost 0 bases at V and 3 bases at J; junction bases unmatched: 4. This chain's CDR3 is CASSLAPTSVYNEQFF. CDR3 nucleotides: TGTGCCAGCAGCTTAGCCCCGACTAGCGTCTACAATGAGCAGTTCTTC.

A single count supports this clone. The genes are TRBV11-2 and TRBJ2-2; weak D call: TRBD1 (5 bases). The CDR3 is 15 residues long. CDR1 and CDR2 (germline): SGHAT, FQNNGV. Trimming cost V 5 bases and J 3 bases, with 13 bases left between them. The CDR3 DNA reads as TGTGCCAGCAGCGACCAGGGTAGGGACACCGGGGAGCTGTTTTTT. This translates into CASSDQGRDTGELFF.

The V and J genes are TRBV4-3 and TRBJ2-5; TRBD1 agrees at 9 bases. Trimming at V came to 4 bases and at J to 2 bases, leaving 5 bases not matched to a gene. Germline assignment: CDR1 LGHNA and CDR2 YSLEER. The CDR3 covers 15 residues. The CDR3 region is CASSRTGTGQETQYF. Here the CDR3 DNA reads TGCGCCAGCAGCCGAACGGGGACAGGGCAAGAGACCCAGTACTTC.

The chain uses TRBV6-5 and TRBJ1-4; D may be TRBD1 (6 bases). Germline CDR1 reads MNHEY; CDR2 reads SVGAGI. Trimming took off 0 bases at V and 3 bases at J, with 8 bases between the two ends. The CDR3 loop spans 15 amino acids. CDR3 bases: TGTGCCAGCAGTTACTCGGGGGCGTCTAATGAAAAACTGTTTTTT. This sequence encodes CASSYSGASNEKLFF.

The chain recombines TRBV4-3 with TRBJ2-3; 7 nucleotides agree with TRBD1. Germline V CDR1 and CDR2: LGHNA, YSLEER. The CDR3 is made up of 18 amino acids. The junction had 13 bases not matched to a gene; V was cut back by 0 bases and J by 4 bases. The CDR3 DNA sequence: TGCGCCAGCAGCCAAGATGGGGGTGGAAAGGGGGCGTCAGATACGCAGTATTTT. Protein: CASSQDGGGKGASDTQYF.

V is TRBV2 and J is TRBJ1-5; D may be TRBD1 (5 bases). Germline V CDR1 and CDR2: SNHLY, FYNNEI. Trimming pared 6 bases from V and 16 bases from J, leaving 22 bases between. The CDR3 is 13 residues long. CDR3 region: CASSPILNQGFHF. The CDR3 DNA reads as TGTGCCAGCAGCCCGATCCTAAACCAGGGATTTCATTTT.

V usage is TRBV5-1 and J usage is TRBJ2-1, with D tentatively TRBD1 (6 bases). The length of the CDR3 is 13 residues. CDR1 and CDR2 (germline): SGHRS, YFSETQ. Trimming removed 7 bases from V and 12 bases from J, with 20 bases in between. The CDR3 sequence is CASATGTPMGQFF. Here the CDR3 DNA reads TGCGCCAGCGCCACAGGGACCCCTATGGGGCAGTTCTTC.

The gene calls are TRBV6-5 and TRBJ1-2; weak D call: TRBD1 (5 bases). Trimming took 0 bases from V and 6 from J, leaving 8 bases between them. The germline CDR1 and CDR2 sequences are MNHEY and SVGAGI. The CDR3 consists of 13 residues. For the CDR3, the DNA is TGTGCCAGCAGTTACTCAGGGGTCGATGGCTACACCTTC. Its translation: CASSYSGVDGYTF.

CDR3 DNA: TGTGCCAGCAGCCGACGGAGGTCCTACGAGCAGTACTTC. Encoded protein: CASSRRRSYEQYF. The chain has TRBV12-1 and TRBJ2-7; the table assigns TRBD2, which was not confirmed against the DNA. TRBV12-1 is deemed a pseudogene. CDR3 length: 13 residues.

The V gene is TRBV6-1, the J gene TRBJ1-2; D might be TRBD1 (6 bases). Germline CDR1 is MNHNS and CDR2 is SASEGT. The CDR3 is 15 residues long. The ends were cut back, 2 bases at V and 2 bases at J, with 12 bases in the middle. The CDR3 DNA reads as TGTGCCAGCAGTGAATTTCGGACAGTAAACTATGGCTACACCTTC. Translating gives CASSEFRTVNYGYTF.

J is TRBJ2-7 and V is TRBV5-1; D is perhaps TRBD1 (6 bases). This CDR3 has 14 amino acids. Trimming stripped 2 bases from V and 7 bases from J, with 16 bases between. Looked up from germline, CDR1 is SGHRS and CDR2 is YFSETQ. CDR3 in amino acids: CASSFGDNLREQYF. DNA for the CDR3: TGCGCCAGCAGCTTTGGGGACAACCTACGAGAGCAGTACTTC.

V usage is TRBV6-5 and J usage is TRBJ1-4, with D possibly matching TRBD1 (6 bases). This CDR3 comprises 13 residues. Germline V gene data show CDR1 as MNHEY and CDR2 as SVGAGI. V was clipped by 6 bases and J by 11 bases, with 16 bases between them. CDR3: CASSFPGTQKLFF. Written as DNA, the CDR3 is TGTGCCAGCAGCTTCCCGGGGACACAGAAACTGTTTTTT.

This chain connects TRBV28 to TRBJ1-1; 8 bases align to TRBD1. The CDR3 sequence is 15 residues long. Germline CDR1 reads MDHEN; CDR2 reads SYDVKM. V lost 7 bases to trimming and J lost 4 bases; unmatched junction nucleotides: 11. Written as DNA, the CDR3 is TGTGCCAGCACCCTGACAGGGGTTGGGTCCACTGAAGCTTTCTTT. As protein: CASTLTGVGSTEAFF.

This clone has just a few counts. The chain combines TRBV15 with TRBJ1-1; 9 positions agree with TRBD1. CDR1 and CDR2 from the germline V gene are LNHNV and YYDKDF (reference sequence). The V and J ends lost 3 bases and 5 bases, in that order; junction bases with no gene match: 13. The CDR3 sequence is 17 residues long. The CDR3 region is CATSRDSGTGLITEAFF. DNA for the CDR3: TGTGCCACCAGCAGGGATTCCGGGACAGGGCTTATAACTGAAGCTTTCTTT.

The chain joins TRBV9 to TRBJ2-2; TRBD2 matches 13 bases. This CDR3 is built from 15 residues. Germline loops: CDR1 SGDLS, CDR2 YYNGEE. V lost 5 bases and J lost 8; bases outside the gene matches: 6. The DNA for the CDR3 is TGTGCCAGCAGTGGTGGACTAGCGGGGGTAGGGGAGCTGTTTTTT. It specifies CASSGGLAGVGELFF. Variable domain in full (rest from reference TRBV9 and TRBJ2-2): DSGVTQTPKHLITATGQRVTLRCSPRSGDLSVYWYQQSLDQGLQFLIQYYNGEERAKGNILERFSAQQFPDLHSELNLSSLELGDSALYFCASSGGLAGVGELFFGEGSRLTVL.

This sequence joins TRBV19 and TRBJ1-4; D ambiguous. Trimming left V 2 bases short and J 8 bases short, with 6 bases between. Germline CDR1 is LNHDA and CDR2 is SQIVND (reference sequence). The CDR3 extends over 12 amino acids. CDR3 DNA sequence: TGTGCCAGTAGTATACTAGGCGAAAAACTGTTTTTT. It yields the protein CASSILGEKLFF.

CDR3 sequence (DNA): TGCGCCAGCAGTGAGTGGCAGGAAACTTACGAGCAGTACTTC. Translation: CASSEWQETYEQYF. The J gene is TRBJ2-7, the V gene TRBV10-2, with D uncertain. Germline CDR1 reads WSHSY; CDR2 reads SAAADI. V was clipped by 1 base and J by 4 bases, with 11 bases between them. The CDR3 extends over 14 amino acids.

This clone was seen just once. This rearrangement joins TRBV2 to TRBJ1-3, with D possibly TRBD1 on 6 matching bases. V lost 6 bases, J lost 0 bases, and 15 bases lay in between. This CDR3 comprises 16 residues. Germline CDR1 reads SNHLY; CDR2 reads FYNNEI. CDR3 nucleotide sequence: TGTGCCAGCAGCCTTGAACAGGGTCCCTCTGGAAACACCATATATTTT. As protein: CASSLEQGPSGNTIYF.

V is TRBV19 and J is TRBJ1-5, with D hard to call. This CDR3 is built from 16 residues. Trimming pared 2 bases from V and 7 bases from J, leaving 18 bases between. Germline V CDR1 and CDR2: LNHDA, SQIVND (reference sequence). The CDR3 DNA sequence: TGTGCCAGTAGTATATTGGTGACCTCGGCGGGCCAGCCCCAGCATTTT. Encoded protein: CASSILVTSAGQPQHF.